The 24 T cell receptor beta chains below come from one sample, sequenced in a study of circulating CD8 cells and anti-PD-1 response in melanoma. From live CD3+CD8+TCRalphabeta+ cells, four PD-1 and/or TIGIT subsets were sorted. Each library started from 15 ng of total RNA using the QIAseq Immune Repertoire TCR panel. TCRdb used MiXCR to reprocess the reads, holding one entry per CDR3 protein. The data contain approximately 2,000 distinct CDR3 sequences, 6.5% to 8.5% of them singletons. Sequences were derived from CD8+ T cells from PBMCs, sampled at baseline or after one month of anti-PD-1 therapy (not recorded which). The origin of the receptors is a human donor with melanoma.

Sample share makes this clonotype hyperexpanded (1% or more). The CDR3 DNA reads as TGTGCCAGCAGTGAATCGGACAGTTCATACGAGCAGTACTTC. Amino acid sequence: CASSESDSSYEQYF. The rearrangement joins TRBV25-1 to TRBJ2-7; D possibly corresponds to TRBD1 (6 bases). V gave up 1 base and J gave up 4 bases, with 11 bases separating them. CDR3 length: 14 amino acids. The germline gives CDR1 MGHDK, CDR2 SYGVNS.

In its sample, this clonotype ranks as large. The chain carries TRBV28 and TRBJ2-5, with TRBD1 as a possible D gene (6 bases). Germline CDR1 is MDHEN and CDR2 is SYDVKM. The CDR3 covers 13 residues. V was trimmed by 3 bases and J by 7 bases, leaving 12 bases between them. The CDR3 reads CASSFEVRGTQYF. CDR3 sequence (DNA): TGTGCCAGCAGTTTCGAGGTCAGGGGGACCCAGTACTTC.

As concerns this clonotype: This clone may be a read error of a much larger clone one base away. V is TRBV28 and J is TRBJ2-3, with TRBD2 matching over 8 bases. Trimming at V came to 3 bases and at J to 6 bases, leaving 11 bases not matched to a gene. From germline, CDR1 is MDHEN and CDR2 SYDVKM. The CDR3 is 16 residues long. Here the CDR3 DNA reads TGTGCCAGCAGTTTCCCCGCGGGGGGAGGGTTGGATACGCAGTATTTT. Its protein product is CASSFPAGGGLDTQYF.

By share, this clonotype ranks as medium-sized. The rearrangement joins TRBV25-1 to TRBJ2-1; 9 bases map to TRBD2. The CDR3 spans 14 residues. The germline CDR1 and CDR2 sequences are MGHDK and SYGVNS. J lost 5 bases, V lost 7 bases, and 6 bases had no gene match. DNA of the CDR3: TGTGCCAGCATTGCGGGGGGGTTACACAATGAGCAGTTCTTC. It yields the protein CASIAGGLHNEQFF.

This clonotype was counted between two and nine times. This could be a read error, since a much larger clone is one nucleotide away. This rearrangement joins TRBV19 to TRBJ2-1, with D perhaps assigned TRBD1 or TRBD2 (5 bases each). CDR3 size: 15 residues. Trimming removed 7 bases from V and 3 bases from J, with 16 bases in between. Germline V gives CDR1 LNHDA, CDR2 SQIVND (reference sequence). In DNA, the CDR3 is TGTGCCAGTACCCCCGGGGCTAGCAGCTACAATGAGCAGTTCTTC. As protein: CASTPGASSYNEQFF.

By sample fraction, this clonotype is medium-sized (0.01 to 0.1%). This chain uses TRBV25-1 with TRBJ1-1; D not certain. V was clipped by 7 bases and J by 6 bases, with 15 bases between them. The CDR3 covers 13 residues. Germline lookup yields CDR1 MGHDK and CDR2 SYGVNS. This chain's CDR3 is CASTRGGRAEAFF. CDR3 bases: TGTGCCAGCACGCGGGGAGGGAGGGCTGAAGCTTTCTTT.

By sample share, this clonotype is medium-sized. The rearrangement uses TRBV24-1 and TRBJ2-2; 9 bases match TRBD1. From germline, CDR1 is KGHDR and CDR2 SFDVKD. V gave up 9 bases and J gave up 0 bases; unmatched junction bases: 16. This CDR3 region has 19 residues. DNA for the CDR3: TGTGCCACCTCGTCCATCGGGACAGGGACTATGACGAACACCGGGGAGCTGTTTTTT. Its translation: CATSSIGTGTMTNTGELFF.

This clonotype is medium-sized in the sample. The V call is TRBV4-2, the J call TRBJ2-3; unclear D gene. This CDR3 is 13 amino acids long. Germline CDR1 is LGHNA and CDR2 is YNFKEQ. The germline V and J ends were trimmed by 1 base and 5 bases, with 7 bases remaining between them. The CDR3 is CASSQVRQDTQYF. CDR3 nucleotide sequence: TGTGCCAGCAGCCAAGTCAGGCAAGATACGCAGTATTTT.

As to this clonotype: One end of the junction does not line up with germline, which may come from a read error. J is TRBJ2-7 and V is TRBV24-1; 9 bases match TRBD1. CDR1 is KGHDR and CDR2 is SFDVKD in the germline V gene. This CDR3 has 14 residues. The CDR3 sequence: CATTGTGKIYEQYF. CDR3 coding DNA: TGCGCCACCACTGGGACAGGGAAAATCTACGAGCAGTACTTC.

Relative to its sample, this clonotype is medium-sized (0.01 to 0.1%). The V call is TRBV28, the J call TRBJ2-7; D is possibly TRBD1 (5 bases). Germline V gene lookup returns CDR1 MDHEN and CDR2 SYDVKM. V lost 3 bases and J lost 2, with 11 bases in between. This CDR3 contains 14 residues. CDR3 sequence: CASSFGDRTYEQYF. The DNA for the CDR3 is TGTGCCAGCAGTTTTGGCGACAGAACCTACGAGCAGTACTTC.

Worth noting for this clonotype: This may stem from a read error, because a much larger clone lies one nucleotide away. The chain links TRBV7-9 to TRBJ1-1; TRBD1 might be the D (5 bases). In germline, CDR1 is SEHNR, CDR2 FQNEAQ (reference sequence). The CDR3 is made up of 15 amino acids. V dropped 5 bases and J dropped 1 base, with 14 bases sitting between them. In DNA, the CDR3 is TGTGCCAGCAGCGCTTTCTGGGGCGCGAACACTGAAGCTTTCTTT. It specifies CASSAFWGANTEAFF.

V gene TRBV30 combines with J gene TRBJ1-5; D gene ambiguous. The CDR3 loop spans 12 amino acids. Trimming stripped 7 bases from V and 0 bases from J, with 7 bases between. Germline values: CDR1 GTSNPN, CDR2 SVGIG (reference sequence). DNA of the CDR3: TGTGCCTACCAGGATAGCAATCAGCCCCAGCATTTT. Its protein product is CAYQDSNQPQHF.

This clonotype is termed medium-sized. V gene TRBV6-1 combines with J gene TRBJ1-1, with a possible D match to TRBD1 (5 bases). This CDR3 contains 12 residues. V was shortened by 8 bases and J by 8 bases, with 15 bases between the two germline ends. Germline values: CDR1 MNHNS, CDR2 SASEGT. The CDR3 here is CASFKGRLEAFF. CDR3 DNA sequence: TGTGCCAGCTTTAAGGGGCGGTTAGAAGCTTTCTTT.

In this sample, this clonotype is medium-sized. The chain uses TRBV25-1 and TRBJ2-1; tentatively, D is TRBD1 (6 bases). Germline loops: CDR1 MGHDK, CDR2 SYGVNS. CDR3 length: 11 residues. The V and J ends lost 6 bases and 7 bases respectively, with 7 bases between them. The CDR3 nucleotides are TGTGCCAGCAGCAGGGGAAATGAGCAGTTCTTC. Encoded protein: CASSRGNEQFF.

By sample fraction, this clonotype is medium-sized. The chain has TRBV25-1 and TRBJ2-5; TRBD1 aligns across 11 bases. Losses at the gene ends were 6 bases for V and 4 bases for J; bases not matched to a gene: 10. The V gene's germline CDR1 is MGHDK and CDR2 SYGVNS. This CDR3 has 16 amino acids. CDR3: CASSTPGTGGGETQYF. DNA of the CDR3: TGTGCCAGCAGCACCCCCGGGACAGGGGGGGGAGAGACCCAGTACTTC.

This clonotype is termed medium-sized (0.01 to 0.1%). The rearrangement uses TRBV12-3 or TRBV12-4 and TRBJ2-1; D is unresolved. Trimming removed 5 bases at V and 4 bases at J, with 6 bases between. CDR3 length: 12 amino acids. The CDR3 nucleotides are TGTGCCAGCAGTGAATTATACAATGAGCAGTTCTTC. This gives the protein CASSELYNEQFF.

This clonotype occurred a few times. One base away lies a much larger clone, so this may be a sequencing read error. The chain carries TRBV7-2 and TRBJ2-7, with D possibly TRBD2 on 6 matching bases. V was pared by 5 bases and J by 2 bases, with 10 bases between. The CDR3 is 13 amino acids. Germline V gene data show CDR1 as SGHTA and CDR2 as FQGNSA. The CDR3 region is CASSGGSTYEQYF. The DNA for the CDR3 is TGTGCCAGCAGCGGGGGGAGCACCTACGAGCAGTACTTC.

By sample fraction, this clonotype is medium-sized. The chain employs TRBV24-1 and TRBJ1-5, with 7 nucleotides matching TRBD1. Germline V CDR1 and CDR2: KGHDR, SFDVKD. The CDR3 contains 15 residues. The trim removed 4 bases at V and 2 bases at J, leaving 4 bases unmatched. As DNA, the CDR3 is TGTGCCACCAGTGACCCTGACAGGGGCAATCAGCCCCAGCATTTT. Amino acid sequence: CATSDPDRGNQPQHF.

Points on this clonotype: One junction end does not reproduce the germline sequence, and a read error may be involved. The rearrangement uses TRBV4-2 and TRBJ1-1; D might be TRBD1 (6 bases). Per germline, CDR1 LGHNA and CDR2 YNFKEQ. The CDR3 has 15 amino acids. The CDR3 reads CVSSQVTQGDTEAFF. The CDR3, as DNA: TGTGTCAGCAGCCAAGTTACACAGGGCGACACTGAAGCTTTCTTT.

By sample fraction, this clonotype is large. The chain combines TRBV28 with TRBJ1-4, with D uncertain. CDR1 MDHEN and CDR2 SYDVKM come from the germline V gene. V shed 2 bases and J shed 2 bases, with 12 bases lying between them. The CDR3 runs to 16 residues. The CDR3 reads CASSLRELATNEKLFF. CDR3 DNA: TGTGCCAGCAGTTTACGGGAGCTCGCCACTAATGAAAAACTGTTTTTT.

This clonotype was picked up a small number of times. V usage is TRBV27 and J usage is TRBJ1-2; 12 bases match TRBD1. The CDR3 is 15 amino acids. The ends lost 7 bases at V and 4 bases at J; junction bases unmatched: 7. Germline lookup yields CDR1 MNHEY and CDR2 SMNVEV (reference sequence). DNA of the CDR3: TGTGCCAGCAAGTACGGGACAGGGGGCCTCTATGGCTACACCTTC. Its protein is CASKYGTGGLYGYTF.

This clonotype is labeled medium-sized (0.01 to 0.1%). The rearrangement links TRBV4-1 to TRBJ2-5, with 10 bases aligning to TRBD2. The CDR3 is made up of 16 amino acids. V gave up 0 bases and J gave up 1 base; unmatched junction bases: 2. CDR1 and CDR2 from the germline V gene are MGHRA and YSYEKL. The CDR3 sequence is CASSQELAGPQETQYF. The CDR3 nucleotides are TGCGCCAGCAGCCAAGAACTAGCGGGACCCCAAGAGACCCAGTACTTC.

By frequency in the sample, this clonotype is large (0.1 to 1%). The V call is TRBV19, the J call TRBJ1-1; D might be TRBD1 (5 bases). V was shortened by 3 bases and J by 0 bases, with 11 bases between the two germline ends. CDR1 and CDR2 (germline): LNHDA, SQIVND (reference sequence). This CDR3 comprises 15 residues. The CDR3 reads CASSIRGNLNTEAFF. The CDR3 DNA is TGTGCCAGTAGTATTAGGGGCAATCTGAACACTGAAGCTTTCTTT. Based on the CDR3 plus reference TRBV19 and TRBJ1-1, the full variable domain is DGGITQSPKYLFRKEGQNVTLSCEQNLNHDAMYWYRQDPGQGLRLIYYSQIVNDFQKGDIAEGYSVSREKKESFPLTVTSAQKNPTAFYLCASSIRGNLNTEAFFGQGTRLTVV.

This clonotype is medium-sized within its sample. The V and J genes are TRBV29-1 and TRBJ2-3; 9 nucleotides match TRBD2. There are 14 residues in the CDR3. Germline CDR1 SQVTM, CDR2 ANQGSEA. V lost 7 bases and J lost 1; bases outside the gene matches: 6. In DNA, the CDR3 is TGCAGCGCCGAGCGGGAGGTGGGCACAGATACGCAGTATTTT. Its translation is CSAEREVGTDTQYF.